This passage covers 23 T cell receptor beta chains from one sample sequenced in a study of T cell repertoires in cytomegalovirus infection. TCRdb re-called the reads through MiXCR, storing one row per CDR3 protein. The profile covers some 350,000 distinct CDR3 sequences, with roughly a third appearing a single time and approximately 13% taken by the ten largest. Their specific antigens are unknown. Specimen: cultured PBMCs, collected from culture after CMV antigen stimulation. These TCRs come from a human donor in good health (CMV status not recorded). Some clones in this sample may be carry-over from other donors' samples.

The CDR3 sequence: CASRIDPGHNQPQHF. DNA of the CDR3: TGTGCCAGCAGAATTGATCCGGGACACAATCAGCCCCAGCATTTT. The V and J genes are TRBV6-2 or TRBV6-3 and TRBJ1-5, with a possible D match to TRBD1 (6 bases). The germline V gene encodes CDR1 MNHEY and CDR2 SVGEGT. Trimming cost V 6 bases and J 3 bases, with 15 bases left between them. There are 15 residues in the CDR3.

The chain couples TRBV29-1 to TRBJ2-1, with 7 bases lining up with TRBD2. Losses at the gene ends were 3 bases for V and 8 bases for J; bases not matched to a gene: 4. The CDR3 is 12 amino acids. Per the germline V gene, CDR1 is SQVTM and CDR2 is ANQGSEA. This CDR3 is CSVDASGYEQFF. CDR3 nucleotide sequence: TGCAGCGTTGATGCTAGCGGCTATGAGCAGTTCTTC.

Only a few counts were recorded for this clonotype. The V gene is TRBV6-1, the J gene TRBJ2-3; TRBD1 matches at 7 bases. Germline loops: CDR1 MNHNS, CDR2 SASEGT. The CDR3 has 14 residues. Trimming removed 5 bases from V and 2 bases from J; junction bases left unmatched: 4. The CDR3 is CASSFGQVTDTQYF. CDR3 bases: TGTGCCAGCAGTTTTGGACAGGTCACAGATACGCAGTATTTT.

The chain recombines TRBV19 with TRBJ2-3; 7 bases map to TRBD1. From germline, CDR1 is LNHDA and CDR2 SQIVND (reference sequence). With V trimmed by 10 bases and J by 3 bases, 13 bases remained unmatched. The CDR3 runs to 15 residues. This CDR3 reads CATSGQADVTDTQYF. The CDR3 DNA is TGTGCCACCTCAGGACAGGCGGACGTGACAGATACGCAGTATTTT.

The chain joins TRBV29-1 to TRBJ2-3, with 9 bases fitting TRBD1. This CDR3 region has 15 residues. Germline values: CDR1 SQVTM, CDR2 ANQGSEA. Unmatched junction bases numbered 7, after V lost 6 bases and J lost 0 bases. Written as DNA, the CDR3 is TGCAGCGTCGCTCAGGGACAGGGAAGCACAGATACGCAGTATTTT. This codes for CSVAQGQGSTDTQYF.

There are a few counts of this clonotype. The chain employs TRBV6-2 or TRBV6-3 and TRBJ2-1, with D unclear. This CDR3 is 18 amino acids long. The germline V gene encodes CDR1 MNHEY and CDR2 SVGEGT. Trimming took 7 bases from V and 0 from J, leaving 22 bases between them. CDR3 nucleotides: TGTGCCAGCAAAACGCAACAAACGGGCTCCAGCTCCTACAATGAGCAGTTCTTC. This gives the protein CASKTQQTGSSSYNEQFF.

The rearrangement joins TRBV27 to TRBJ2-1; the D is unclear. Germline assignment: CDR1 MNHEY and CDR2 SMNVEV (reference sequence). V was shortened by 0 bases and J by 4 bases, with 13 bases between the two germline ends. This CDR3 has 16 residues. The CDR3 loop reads CASSLSPSGAYNEQFF. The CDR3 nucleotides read TGTGCCAGCAGTTTATCCCCCTCGGGCGCTTACAATGAGCAGTTCTTC.

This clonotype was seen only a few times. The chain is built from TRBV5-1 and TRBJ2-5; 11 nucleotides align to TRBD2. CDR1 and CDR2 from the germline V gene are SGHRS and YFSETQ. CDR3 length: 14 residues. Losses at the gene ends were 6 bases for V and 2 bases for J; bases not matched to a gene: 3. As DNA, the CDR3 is TGCGCCAGCAAGACTAGCGGGAATCAAGAGACCCAGTACTTC. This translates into CASKTSGNQETQYF.

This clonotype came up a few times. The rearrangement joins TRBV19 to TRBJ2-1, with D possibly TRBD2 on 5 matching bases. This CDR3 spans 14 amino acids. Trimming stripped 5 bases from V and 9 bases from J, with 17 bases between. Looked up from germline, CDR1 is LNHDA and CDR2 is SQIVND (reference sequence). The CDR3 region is CASSPGIHRGEQFF. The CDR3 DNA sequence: TGTGCCAGTAGTCCGGGGATACATCGCGGTGAGCAGTTCTTC.

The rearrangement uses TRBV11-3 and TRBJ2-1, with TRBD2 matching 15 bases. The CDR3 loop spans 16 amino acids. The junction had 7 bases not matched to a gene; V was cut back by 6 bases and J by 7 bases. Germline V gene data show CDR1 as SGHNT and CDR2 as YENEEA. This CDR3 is CASRSPGTSGGNEQFF. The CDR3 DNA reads TGTGCCAGCAGGTCGCCCGGGACTAGCGGGGGGAATGAGCAGTTCTTC.

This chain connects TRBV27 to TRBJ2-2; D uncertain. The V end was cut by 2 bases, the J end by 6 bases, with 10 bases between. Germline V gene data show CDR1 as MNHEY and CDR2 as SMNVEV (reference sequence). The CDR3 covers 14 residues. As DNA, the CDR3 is TGTGCCAGCAGTTTAGGAGCTTTCGCCGGGGAGCTGTTTTTT. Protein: CASSLGAFAGELFF.

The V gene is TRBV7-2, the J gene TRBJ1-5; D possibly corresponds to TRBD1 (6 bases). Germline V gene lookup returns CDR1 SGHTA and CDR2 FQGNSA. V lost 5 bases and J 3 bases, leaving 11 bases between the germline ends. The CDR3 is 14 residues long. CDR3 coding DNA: TGTGCCAGCAGCATGGACAGTTCCAATCAGCCCCAGCATTTT. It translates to CASSMDSSNQPQHF.

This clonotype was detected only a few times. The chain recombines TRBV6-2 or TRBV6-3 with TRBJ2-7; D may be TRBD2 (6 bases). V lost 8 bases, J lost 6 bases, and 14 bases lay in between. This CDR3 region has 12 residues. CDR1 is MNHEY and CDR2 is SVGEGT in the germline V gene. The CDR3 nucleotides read TGTGCCAGCGGCCCCGGGGGAGGCGAGCAGTACTTC. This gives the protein CASGPGGGEQYF.

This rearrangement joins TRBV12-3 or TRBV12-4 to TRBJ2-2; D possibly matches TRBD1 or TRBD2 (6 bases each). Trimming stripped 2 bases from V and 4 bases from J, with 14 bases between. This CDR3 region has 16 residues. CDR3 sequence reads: CASSLTSGALTGELFF. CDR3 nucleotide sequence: TGTGCCAGCAGTTTAACTTCGGGGGCGCTCACCGGGGAGCTGTTTTTT.

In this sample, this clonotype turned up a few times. The CDR3 nucleotides are TGTGCCAGCACCCTCGACGGGGCAGGGCTTCAGCCCCAGCATTTT. Protein product: CASTLDGAGLQPQHF. The chain couples TRBV7-8 to TRBJ1-5, with TRBD1 as a possible D gene (5 bases). Germline loops: CDR1 SGHVS, CDR2 FQNEAQ. The V end lost 7 bases, the J end lost 6 bases, and 19 bases lay between the germline ends. This CDR3 has 15 amino acids.

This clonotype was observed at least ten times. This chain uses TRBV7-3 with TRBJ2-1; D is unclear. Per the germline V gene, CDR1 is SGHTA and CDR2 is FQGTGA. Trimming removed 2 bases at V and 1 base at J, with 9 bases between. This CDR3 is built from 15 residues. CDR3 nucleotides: TGTGCCAGCAGCTTAGCGCGGATTTCCTACAATGAGCAGTTCTTC. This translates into CASSLARISYNEQFF. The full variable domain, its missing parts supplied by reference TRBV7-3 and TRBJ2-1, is GAGVSQTPSNKVTEKGKYVELRCDPISGHTALYWYRQSLGQGPEFLIYFQGTGAADDSGLPNDRFFAVRPEGSVSTLKIQRTERGDSAVYLCASSLARISYNEQFFGPGTRLTVL.

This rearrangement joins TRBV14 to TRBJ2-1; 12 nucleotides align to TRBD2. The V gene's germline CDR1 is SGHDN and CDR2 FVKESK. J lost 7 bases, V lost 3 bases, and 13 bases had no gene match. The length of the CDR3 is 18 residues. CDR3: CASSHWPVLAGGKNEQFF. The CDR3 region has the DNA TGTGCCAGCAGCCATTGGCCTGTTCTAGCGGGAGGGAAAAATGAGCAGTTCTTC.

The CDR3 protein is CASSSRQGALNQPQHF. The CDR3 DNA sequence: TGTGCCAGCAGTTCCCGACAGGGGGCTCTCAATCAGCCCCAGCATTTT. The chain joins TRBV28 to TRBJ1-5; 10 nucleotides line up with TRBD1. The V and J ends lost 4 bases and 3 bases, in that order; junction bases with no gene match: 6. The CDR3 extends over 16 amino acids. Germline V gene data show CDR1 as MDHEN and CDR2 as SYDVKM.

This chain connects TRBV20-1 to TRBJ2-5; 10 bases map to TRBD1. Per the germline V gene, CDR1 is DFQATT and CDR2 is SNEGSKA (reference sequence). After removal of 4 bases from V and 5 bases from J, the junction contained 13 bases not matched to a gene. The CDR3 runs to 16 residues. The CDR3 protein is CSATPPDRGLGETQYF. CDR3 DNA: TGCAGTGCTACCCCCCCGGACAGGGGGTTGGGGGAGACCCAGTACTTC.

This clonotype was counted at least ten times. Here the CDR3 DNA reads TGTGCCAGTAGTACGGGGACCGGGGTTTTACGCAATCAGCCCCAGCATTTT. Translation gives CASSTGTGVLRNQPQHF. J is TRBJ1-5 and V is TRBV19; weak D call: TRBD1 (5 bases). Between the trimmed V and J ends, which lost 4 bases and 2 bases, there was a span of 18 bases. There are 17 residues in the CDR3. Germline CDR1 is LNHDA and CDR2 is SQIVND (reference sequence).

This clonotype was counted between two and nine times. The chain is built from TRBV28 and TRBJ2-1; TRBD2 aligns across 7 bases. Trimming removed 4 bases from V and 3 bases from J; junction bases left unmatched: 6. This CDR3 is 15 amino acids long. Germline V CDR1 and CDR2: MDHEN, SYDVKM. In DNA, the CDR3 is TGTGCCAGCAGTTCGAGCGGGGAAAACTACAATGAGCAGTTCTTC. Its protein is CASSSSGENYNEQFF.

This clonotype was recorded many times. CDR3 residues: CASSFFVGGLGYNEQFF. The DNA for the CDR3 is TGTGCCAGCAGTTTTTTCGTAGGGGGACTTGGTTACAATGAGCAGTTCTTC. The chain couples TRBV6-5 to TRBJ2-1, with D perhaps given as TRBD1 or TRBD2 (6 bases each). The CDR3 extends over 17 amino acids. The V and J ends lost 4 bases and 4 bases respectively, with 20 bases between them. Germline V gene sequence: CDR1 MNHEY, CDR2 SVGAGI.

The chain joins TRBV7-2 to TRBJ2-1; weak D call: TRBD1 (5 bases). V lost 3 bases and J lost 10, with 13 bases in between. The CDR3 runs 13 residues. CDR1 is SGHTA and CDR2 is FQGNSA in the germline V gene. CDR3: CASSLNGAREQFF. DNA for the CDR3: TGTGCCAGCAGCTTGAATGGGGCGAGGGAGCAGTTCTTC. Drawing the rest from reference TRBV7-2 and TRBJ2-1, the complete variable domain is GAGVSQSPSNKVTEKGKDVELRCDPISGHTALYWYRQSLGQGLEFLIYFQGNSAPDKSGLPSDRFSAERTGGSVSTLTIQRTQQEDSAVYLCASSLNGAREQFFGPGTRLTVL.